The clone carrying this T cell receptor beta chain was counted a single time. CDR1 is ENHRY, CDR2 SYGVKD, per germline. The ends were cut back, 4 bases at V and 3 bases at J, with 15 bases in the middle. This CDR3 has 15 amino acids. In the source study's methods: The authors estimated nucleated cell counts from reference gene primer amplification. Libraries were prepared by immunoSEQ multiplex PCR; TCRdb keeps only in-frame clonotypes and omits some of them. That table furnishes V, J and clone size, whereas the DNA furnished D and trimming. The repertoire holds roughly 140,000 clones, with 70% to 90% as singletons. The data were taken from a study of blood T cell repertoires in COVID-19. Whole-study context: Researchers got acute and convalescent COVID-19 samples from the United States, Italy and Spain. Sample material is recorded as cDNA or gDNA derived from T cells, B-cell-depleted T cells, or PBMCs.

The V call is TRBV10-3, the J call TRBJ2-5; D remains ambiguous. The source is a woman in her forties or fifties with acute or convalescent COVID-19. The sequencing input was peripheral blood. The CDR3 here is CAISGASLWEETQYF. The CDR3 DNA sequence: TGTGCCATCAGTGGGGCCTCCTTGTGGGAAGAGACCCAGTACTTC.